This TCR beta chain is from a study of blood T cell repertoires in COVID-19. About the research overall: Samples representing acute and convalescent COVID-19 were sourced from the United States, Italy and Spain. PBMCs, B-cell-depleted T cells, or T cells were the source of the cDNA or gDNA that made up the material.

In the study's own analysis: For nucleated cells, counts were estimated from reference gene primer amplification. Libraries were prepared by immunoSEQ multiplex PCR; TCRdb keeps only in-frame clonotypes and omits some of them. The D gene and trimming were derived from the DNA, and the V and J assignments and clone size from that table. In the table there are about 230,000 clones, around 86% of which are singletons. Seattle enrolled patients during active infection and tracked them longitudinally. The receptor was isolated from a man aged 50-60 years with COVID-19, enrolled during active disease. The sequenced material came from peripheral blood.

The CDR3: CASSLAEDVSHYGYTF. The CDR3 region has the DNA TGCGCCAGCAGCTTGGCGGAGGACGTTTCGCACTATGGCTACACCTTC. The chain is built from TRBV5-1 and TRBJ1-2; D gene uncertain. Trimming left V 0 bases short and J 3 bases short, with 15 bases between. Germline loops: CDR1 SGHRS, CDR2 YFSETQ. The CDR3 has 16 residues.